The 13 T cell receptor beta chains reported below all come from one sample, sequenced in a study of CD8 T cells in Susac syndrome. RNA was extracted with the RNeasy kit, and a quantity of roughly 0.5 to 1 ug was reverse transcribed using random hexamers. TCRdb fed the immunoSEQ multiplex PCR reads into MiXCR, producing one record per CDR3 protein. The sample consists of around 150,000 distinct CDR3 sequences, roughly 95% of them appearing once. Sequencing was performed on CD4+ T cells from PBMCs. These receptors originate from a human donor with multiple sclerosis.

The V call is TRBV12-3 or TRBV12-4, the J call TRBJ2-7; perhaps D is TRBD1 or TRBD2 (5 bases each). Trimming removed 7 bases from V and 6 bases from J, with 19 bases in between. The CDR3 spans 14 residues. For the CDR3, the DNA is TGTGCCAGCACCATGGAGGCGTTCCAGGGCGAGCAGTACTTC. Translation gives CASTMEAFQGEQYF.

The chain has TRBV2 and TRBJ2-7; the D gene is possibly TRBD1 (6 bases). In germline, CDR1 is SNHLY, CDR2 FYNNEI. Trimming removed 7 bases at V and 3 bases at J, with 10 bases between. CDR3 length: 12 residues. CDR3 in amino acids: CASTDSYYEQYF. The CDR3 DNA is TGTGCCAGCACGGACAGTTACTACGAGCAGTACTTC.

The chain has TRBV29-1 and TRBJ2-3; D is uncertain. V was trimmed by 7 bases and J by 1 base, leaving 18 bases between them. The V gene's germline CDR1 is SQVTM and CDR2 ANQGSEA. This CDR3 has 15 amino acids. CDR3 protein: CSAPRKDGGTDTQYF. CDR3 DNA sequence: TGCAGCGCTCCCCGGAAGGATGGGGGCACAGATACGCAGTATTTT.

The chain joins TRBV7-2 to TRBJ2-5; no firm D call. V lost 2 bases and J lost 4, with 8 bases in between. Looked up from germline, CDR1 is SGHTA and CDR2 is FQGNSA. This CDR3 contains 13 residues. The CDR3, as DNA: TGTGCCAGCAGCTTACCCACTGTAGAGACCCAGTACTTC. It encodes CASSLPTVETQYF.

The rearrangement uses TRBV29-1 and TRBJ1-2; D gene uncertain. This CDR3 region has 13 residues. Germline V CDR1 and CDR2: SQVTM, ANQGSEA. V dropped 4 bases and J dropped 1 base, with 10 bases sitting between them. CDR3 bases: TGCAGCGTTGCGGCAAATTTTAACTATGGCTACACCTTC. This codes for CSVAANFNYGYTF.

The J gene is TRBJ2-7, the V gene TRBV6-6; D may correspond to TRBD1 or TRBD2 (5 bases each). V lost 2 bases and J 0 bases, leaving 11 bases between the germline ends. The germline V gene has CDR1 MNHNY and CDR2 SVGAGI (reference sequence). The CDR3 is made up of 15 amino acids. CDR3 nucleotide sequence: TGTGCCAGCAGTTACGGGGGTTCACACTCCTACGAGCAGTACTTC. Translated, it gives CASSYGGSHSYEQYF.

The gene calls are TRBV6-5 and TRBJ2-6; maybe TRBD2 (5 bases). The CDR3 loop spans 16 amino acids. The germline V gene encodes CDR1 MNHEY and CDR2 SVGAGI. V was pared by 0 bases and J by 2 bases, with 8 bases between. The CDR3 sequence: CASSYSGSTGANVLTF. CDR3 bases: TGTGCCAGCAGTTACTCTGGGAGCACTGGGGCCAACGTCCTGACTTTC.

V and J are TRBV12-3 or TRBV12-4 and TRBJ1-5, with D hard to call. The CDR3 spans 14 residues. The germline V and J ends were trimmed by 5 bases and 9 bases, with 17 bases remaining between them. DNA of the CDR3: TGTGCCAGCAGTCCGCAGGTAGCAAAGGGGCCCCAGCATTTT. Protein sequence: CASSPQVAKGPQHF.

This sequence joins TRBV2 and TRBJ2-2; a weak D match, TRBD1 (5 bases). The V and J ends lost 5 bases and 4 bases respectively, with 14 bases between them. This CDR3 has 15 amino acids. Germline lookup yields CDR1 SNHLY and CDR2 FYNNEI. In DNA form, the CDR3 reads TGTGCCAGCAGTTCAGGGCGCGCCGTCACCGGGGAGCTGTTTTTT. It encodes CASSSGRAVTGELFF.

This chain connects TRBV5-1 to TRBJ2-6; 7 positions match TRBD1. V was pared by 4 bases and J by 0 bases, with 7 bases of the junction left unmatched. Germline V gene lookup returns CDR1 SGHRS and CDR2 YFSETQ. This CDR3 comprises 17 residues. In DNA, the CDR3 is TGCGCCAGCAGCCCCGGGACAGCTAGCTCTGGGGCCAACGTCCTGACTTTC. Amino acids: CASSPGTASSGANVLTF. Full variable domain (missing parts from reference TRBV5-1 and TRBJ2-6): KAGVTQTPRYLIKTRGQQVTLSCSPISGHRSVSWYQQTPGQGLQFLFEYFSETQRNKGNFPGRFSGRQFSNSRSEMNVSTLELGDSALYLCASSPGTASSGANVLTFGAGSRLTVL.

The CDR3 loop is CASSQLLQATYNEQFF. CDR3 DNA sequence: TGCGCCAGCAGCCAATTACTCCAGGCTACCTACAATGAGCAGTTCTTC. This chain uses TRBV4-3 with TRBJ2-1; the D is unclear. CDR1 LGHNA and CDR2 YSLEER come from the germline V gene. The length of the CDR3 is 16 residues. The ends were cut back, 2 bases at V and 2 bases at J, with 13 bases in the middle.

This clonotype has only one observation. V gene TRBV29-1 combines with J gene TRBJ2-3, with a tentative D call TRBD2 (5 bases). CDR3 length: 15 amino acids. Trimming left V 0 bases short and J 4 bases short, with 14 bases between. The germline gives CDR1 SQVTM, CDR2 ANQGSEA. CDR3 in DNA: TGCAGCGTTGAAGATATCGGGATGGGCGCAGATACGCAGTATTTT. Protein sequence: CSVEDIGMGADTQYF.

The V gene is TRBV18, the J gene TRBJ1-5; D perhaps matches TRBD1 (6 bases). Trimming took 5 bases from V and 3 from J, leaving 11 bases between them. This CDR3 is built from 14 residues. From germline, CDR1 is KGHSH and CDR2 LQKENI. The CDR3 DNA reads TGTGCCAGCTCAACCCGGGACACCAATCAGCCCCAGCATTTT. It translates to CASSTRDTNQPQHF. Looking up the rest from reference TRBV18 and TRBJ1-5 gives the full variable domain: NAGVMQNPRHLVRRRGQEARLRCSPMKGHSHVYWYRQLPEEGLKFMVYLQKENIIDESGMPKERFSAEFPKEGPSILRIQQVVRGDSAAYFCASSTRDTNQPQHFGDGTRLSIL.